The entry below describes one T cell receptor beta chain. Its antigen specificity is not known. Base-call qualities are not available, and no considerably larger clone is one nucleotide away. This sample stems from a study of blood T cells in healthy people across ages (dated by TCRdb to 2013 to 2016). At the level of the whole study: In model experiments, roughly one uniquely barcoded TCR beta cDNA molecule per two T cells was captured by template switching. Donors of different ages were randomly distributed across sequencing lanes to avoid experimental bias. Using deep sequencing normalized with unique cDNA molecular identifiers, the study measured how TCR beta repertoire diversity changes with age. Four age groups were formed from the donors: young (average roughly 15 years), middle-aged (approximately 42), aged (around 68) and long-lived (around 82). For two donors (one aged 18 to 29 and one aged 80 or older), the study analyzed two additional independent replicas of 1 million unique cDNA reads from the same blood draw. Beyond this particular receptor, the publication reports: Because profiling used bulk unsorted PBMCs, naive and antigen-experienced compartments could not be compared conclusively. Estimates of total diversity based on one million sequenced T cells were considered lower bounds and underestimates. As age increased, observed TCR beta diversity per million T cells dropped in a roughly linear way, and a significant reduction was already evident by age 40. Compared with the aged group, the long-lived group had more naive CD4+ T cells, fewer expanded clones and increased TCR diversity, suggesting age selection. A strong correlation was found between observed TCR beta diversity and the percentage of naive T cells measured by flow cytometry. The CMV infection status of donors was not known, potentially confounding age-related changes in expanded clonotypes.

The 39 donors, aged about 6 to 95 years, were systemically healthy Caucasian individuals from Russia. Each donor gave ten milliliters of peripheral blood, collected into EDTA-treated Vacutainer tubes. Ficoll-Paque density-gradient centrifugation was used to isolate PBMCs, with at least 7 million obtained per sample. Trizol reagent was used to extract total RNA from the PBMCs, yielding at least 5.5 micrograms per sample. The percentages of naive CD45RAhigh/CD27high T cells were determined by flow cytometry on a PBMC aliquot from every donor. The receptor library was made with 5' RACE. The second PCR ran for about 6 to 11 cycles and used a J-beta primer mix along with a sample-barcoded 5' primer. A unique molecular identifier was introduced onto each TCR beta cDNA molecule by a template-switch 5' adaptor carrying 12 random nucleotides. Each sample yielded at least 2.5 million CDR3-containing paired-end reads. First-strand cDNA synthesis was performed from all RNA using the Mint cDNA synthesis kit, with priming by a TRBC-specific oligonucleotide. After uracil-DNA glycosylase treatment, a first 18-cycle PCR used universal primers M1SS and BC2_uni_R on all cDNA. Concerning the study's data processing: Normalization of each sample was performed by random selection of 1 million high-quality reads, each carrying a distinct molecular identifier. Reads with shared molecular identifiers were discarded instead of being binned into consensus sequences. CDR3 identification, clonotype clustering and error correction used MiTCR with a Q25 quality threshold and the strictest error-elimination algorithm. A nonparametric unseen species model using Euler transformation provided a lower-bound estimate of total TCR beta diversity. In-frame beta chains were kept once TCRdb had trimmed the public reads at Q25 with fastp and called clones with MiXCR. Every entry covers one CDR3 protein and lists the most common genes and DNA from its rows. TCRdb, not the authors, supplied the V and J calls. The sample records some 1.8 million distinct CDR3 sequences, about two fifths of which are singletons. The top ten hold about 23% of the sample.

There are 14 amino acids in the CDR3, from cysteine to phenylalanine inclusive. Only the CDR3 portion is preserved as DNA: 42 bases, with reading frame beginning at the first base. Between the V and J ends, shortened by 3 bases and 5 bases respectively, the junction contains 14 bases. For CDR1 and CDR2, the germline V gene (reference sequence) lists PRHDT and FYEKMQ. The origin of this receptor is a human donor in good health. Sequenced: blood. Recombination linked TRBV13 to TRBJ2-7; the D call is possibly TRBD1 or TRBD2, each sharing 7 bases. The CDR3 region reads CASSFDRDYHEQYF. The DNA sequence is as follows: TGTGCCAGCAGCTTTGACAGGGACTACCACGAGCAGTACTTC.